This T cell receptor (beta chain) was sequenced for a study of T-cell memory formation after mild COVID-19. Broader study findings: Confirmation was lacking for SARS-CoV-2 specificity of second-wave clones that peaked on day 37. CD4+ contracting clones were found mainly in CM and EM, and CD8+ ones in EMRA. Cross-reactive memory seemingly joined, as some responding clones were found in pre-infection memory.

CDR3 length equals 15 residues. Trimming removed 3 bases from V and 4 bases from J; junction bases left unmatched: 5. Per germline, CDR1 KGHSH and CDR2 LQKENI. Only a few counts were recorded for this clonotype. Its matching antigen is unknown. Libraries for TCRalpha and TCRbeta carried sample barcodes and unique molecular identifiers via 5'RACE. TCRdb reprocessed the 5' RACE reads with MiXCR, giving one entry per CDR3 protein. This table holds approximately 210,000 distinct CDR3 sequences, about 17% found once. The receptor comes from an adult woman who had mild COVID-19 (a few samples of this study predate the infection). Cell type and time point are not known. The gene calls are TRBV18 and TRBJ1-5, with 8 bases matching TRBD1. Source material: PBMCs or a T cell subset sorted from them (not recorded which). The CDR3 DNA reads TGTGCCAGCTCACCTAGGACAGGGAATAATCAGCCCCAGCATTTT. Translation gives CASSPRTGNNQPQHF.